This T cell receptor (beta chain) was captured by sequencing in a study of shared clonotypes between healthy human individuals. The study, taken as a whole, reports: Among a handful of donors, roughly 5% of naive CD4 clonotypes were found in common.

Germline CDR1 reads SNHLY; CDR2 reads FYNNEI. The CDR3 length is 13 residues. With 6 bases removed from V and 4 bases from J, the gap between germline ends came to 11 bases. On this clone: Its antigen remains unidentified.

Deep was the level at which the assay was run. The assay was immunoSEQ multiplex PCR, and TCRdb's table has in-frame clones only and misses some. The top ten clones hold 0.36% of a sample with 1.4 million or so clones, 97% to 99% of them seen once. Every donor was a Caucasian adult from Nashville, Tennessee. A CD45RA+ naive subset and a CD45RA-negative memory subset were split from CD4+ cells. Sequencing was done on a sample of naive CD4+ T cells sorted from blood. Sample subset: CD45RA+ positively selected. The chain joins TRBV2 to TRBJ2-3, with a weak D call TRBD1 (5 bases). This receptor was obtained from a man aged 25 to 45 in good health. CDR3 nucleotide sequence: TGTGCCAGCAGGCTAGGGGCCCCAGATACGCAGTATTTT. Amino acids: CASRLGAPDTQYF.